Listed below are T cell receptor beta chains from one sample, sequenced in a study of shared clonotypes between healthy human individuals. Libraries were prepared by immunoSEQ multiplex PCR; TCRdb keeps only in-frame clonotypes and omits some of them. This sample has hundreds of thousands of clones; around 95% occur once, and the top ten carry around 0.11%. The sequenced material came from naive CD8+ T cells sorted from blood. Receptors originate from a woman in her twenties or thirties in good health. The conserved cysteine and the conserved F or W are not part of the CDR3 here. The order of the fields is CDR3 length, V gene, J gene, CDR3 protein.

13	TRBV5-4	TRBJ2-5	ASSLQGSGRETQY
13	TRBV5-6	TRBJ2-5	ASSFGGLTRETQY
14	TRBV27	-	ASSPSYGTQTYEQY
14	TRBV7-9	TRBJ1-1	ASSSHFADRETEAF
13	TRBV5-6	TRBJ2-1	ASSLRWTTDNEQF
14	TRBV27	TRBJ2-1	ASSLLAGGPRSEQF
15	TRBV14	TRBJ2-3	ASSQDLLDGNTDTQY
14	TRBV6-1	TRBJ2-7	ASSERSWGELYEQY
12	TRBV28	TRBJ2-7	ASRAGTGIYEQY
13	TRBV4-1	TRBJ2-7	ASSQEGGSLDEQY
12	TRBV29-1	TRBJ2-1	SVVARDKYNEQF
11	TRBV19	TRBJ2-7	ASSIRQDYEQY
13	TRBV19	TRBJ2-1	ASSIGLAGEGEQF
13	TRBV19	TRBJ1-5	ASSLGDSPSQPQH
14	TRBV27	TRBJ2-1	ASSLILAGGLHEQF
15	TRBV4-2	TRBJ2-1	ASSQWDLAGETYEQF
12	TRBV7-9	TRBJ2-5	ASSLVPGMETQY
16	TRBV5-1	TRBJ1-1	ASSTSPWDRGLNTEAF
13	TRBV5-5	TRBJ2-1	ASSSSGTGGNEQF
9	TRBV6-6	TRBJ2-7	ASSYRDEQY
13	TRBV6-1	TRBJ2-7	ASTGSTGGRYEQY
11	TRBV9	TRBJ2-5	ASSGGGLETQY
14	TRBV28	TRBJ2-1	ASSLKSGRDDNEQF
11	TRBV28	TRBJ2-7	ASSFGVPYEQY
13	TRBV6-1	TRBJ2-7	ASSEAGLLSYEQY
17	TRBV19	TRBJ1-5	ASSGVIGTGAYSNQPQH
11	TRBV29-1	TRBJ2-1	SSSGNTYNEQF
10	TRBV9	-	ASSSESYEQY
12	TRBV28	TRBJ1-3	ASSFSGEEDTIY
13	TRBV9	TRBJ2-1	ASSVDQGGYNEQF
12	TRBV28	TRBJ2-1	ASSLPPGANEQF
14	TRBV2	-	ASNPPGEPSSYEQY
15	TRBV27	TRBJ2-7	ASRGGQGPGGISEQY